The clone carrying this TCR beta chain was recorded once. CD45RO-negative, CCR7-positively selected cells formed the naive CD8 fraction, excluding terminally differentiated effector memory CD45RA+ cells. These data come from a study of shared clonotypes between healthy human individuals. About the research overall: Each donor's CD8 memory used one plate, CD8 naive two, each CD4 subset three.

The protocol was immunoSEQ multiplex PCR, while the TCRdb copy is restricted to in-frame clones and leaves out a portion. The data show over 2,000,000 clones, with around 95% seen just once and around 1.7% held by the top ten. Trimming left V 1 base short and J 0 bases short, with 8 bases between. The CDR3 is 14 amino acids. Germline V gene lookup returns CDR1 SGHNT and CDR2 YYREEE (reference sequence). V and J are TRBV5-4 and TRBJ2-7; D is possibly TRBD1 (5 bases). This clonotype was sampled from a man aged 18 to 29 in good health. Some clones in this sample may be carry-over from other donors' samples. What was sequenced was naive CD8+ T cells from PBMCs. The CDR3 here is CASSLFRDSYEQYF. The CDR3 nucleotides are TGTGCCAGCAGCTTGTTCAGGGACTCCTACGAGCAGTACTTC.